This TCR beta chain was found in a study of beta chain features in type 1 diabetes. The authors sorted CD4+ naive, central memory, regulatory and stem cell-like memory cells via CD45RO/CCR7/CD25/CD127/CD95/CD27. V lost 5 bases to trimming and J lost 2 bases, with 8 bases between them. The germline gives CDR1 ENHRY, CDR2 SYGVKD. This CDR3 is 13 amino acids long. All of the isolated RNA was reverse transcribed, so expressed TCRB transcripts were sequenced. Here immunoSEQ multiplex PCR was the method, and the copy in TCRdb shows in-frame clones only, minus some. Found here are 220,000 or so clones, 55% to 70% of them singletons; the top ten hold approximately 0.053%.

The clonotype comes from a man aged 25 to 40 in good health. V gene TRBV10-3 combines with J gene TRBJ2-3; D may be TRBD1 or TRBD2 (5 bases each). Sequenced: naive CD4+ T cells from blood. CDR3 residues: CAISSGATDTQYF. CDR3 nucleotides: TGTGCCATCAGTTCCGGGGCCACAGATACGCAGTATTTT.